Listed here are 23 T cell receptor beta chains from one sample, sequenced in a study of T cell responses to AZD1222 COVID-19 vaccine. TCRdb keeps only in-frame clones here, not all; method: immunoSEQ multiplex PCR. The sample yields tens of thousands of clones, around 87% seen once. The source material was peripheral blood, sampled on day 0 of AZD1222 vaccination. The receptor source for this set is an adult in good health.

The chain is built from TRBV7-8 and TRBJ1-4, with TRBD1 as a possible D gene (6 bases). Trimming took off 2 bases at V and 4 bases at J, with 11 bases between the two ends. Germline V lookup: CDR1 SGHVS, CDR2 FQNEAQ. The CDR3 covers 15 residues. The CDR3: CASSLSWTDNEKLFF. CDR3 nucleotide sequence: TGTGCCAGCAGCTTAAGTTGGACAGATAATGAAAAACTGTTTTTT.

The CDR3 DNA is TGTGCCAGTACTCGTACAGGGGGCGACTATGGCTACACCTTC. Translation: CASTRTGGDYGYTF. V gene TRBV19 combines with J gene TRBJ1-2, with 9 bases aligning to TRBD1. From germline, CDR1 is LNHDA and CDR2 SQIVND (reference sequence). The CDR3 contains 14 residues. The ends lost 7 bases at V and 3 bases at J; junction bases unmatched: 6.

The V gene is TRBV28, the J gene TRBJ2-1; tentative D call: TRBD2 (5 bases). V was shortened by 2 bases and J by 8 bases, with 16 bases between the two germline ends. Germline V CDR1 and CDR2: MDHEN, SYDVKM. This CDR3 is 15 amino acids long. The CDR3 sequence: CASSLGVSAGDEQFF. The DNA of the CDR3 is TGTGCCAGCAGTTTAGGAGTTAGCGCAGGTGATGAGCAGTTCTTC.

The chain joins TRBV4-1 to TRBJ1-6; D gene unclear. The germline V gene has CDR1 MGHRA and CDR2 YSYEKL. V gave up 3 bases and J gave up 6 bases, with 3 bases separating them. This CDR3 comprises 12 residues. The CDR3 region has the DNA TGCGCCAGCAGCCAGGTTAATTCACCCCTCCACTTT. This translates into CASSQVNSPLHF.

V gene TRBV11-2 combines with J gene TRBJ1-1; no firm D call. V was clipped by 6 bases and J by 4 bases, with 15 bases between them. This CDR3 spans 14 amino acids. Per the germline V gene, CDR1 is SGHAT and CDR2 is FQNNGV. CDR3 amino acids: CASSSDPSFTEAFF. Written as DNA, the CDR3 is TGTGCCAGCAGTTCCGATCCCAGTTTCACTGAAGCTTTCTTT.

J is TRBJ2-7 and V is TRBV7-8; 7 nucleotides align to TRBD1. Germline V gene lookup returns CDR1 SGHVS and CDR2 FQNEAQ. The CDR3 is 15 amino acids. The J segment lost 2 bases and the V segment lost 4 bases, leaving 8 bases of the junction unmatched. As DNA, the CDR3 is TGTGCCAGCAGCTCCCAGACAGGGCCCCCCTACGAGCAGTACTTC. This gives the protein CASSSQTGPPYEQYF.

This clone was observed once. The rearrangement joins TRBV4-1 to TRBJ2-2; D remains ambiguous. The V end was cut by 0 bases, the J end by 6 bases, with 17 bases between. Germline V gene lookup returns CDR1 MGHRA and CDR2 YSYEKL. The CDR3 runs to 17 residues. CDR3 residues: CASSQELPIRWSGELFF. The CDR3 nucleotides are TGCGCCAGCAGCCAAGAGCTCCCGATCAGGTGGTCCGGGGAGCTGTTTTTT.

The rearrangement joins TRBV6-5 to TRBJ1-4, with D unresolved. Germline V gene lookup returns CDR1 MNHEY and CDR2 SVGAGI. V shed 2 bases and J shed 0 bases, with 7 bases lying between them. CDR3 size: 15 residues. For the CDR3, the DNA is TGTGCCAGCAGTTACACCCCGGCAACTAATGAAAAACTGTTTTTT. As protein: CASSYTPATNEKLFF.

In this sample, this clone is large. This chain links TRBV4-1 with TRBJ2-7; D is possibly TRBD1 (6 bases). CDR3 length equals 15 residues. V lost 0 bases, J lost 4 bases, and 13 bases lay in between. CDR1 is MGHRA, CDR2 YSYEKL, per germline. The CDR3 sequence: CASSQDEGEGYEQYF. The DNA of the CDR3 is TGCGCCAGCAGCCAAGATGAGGGGGAAGGTTACGAGCAGTACTTC.

The V and J genes are TRBV4-2 and TRBJ2-3; D is unclear. The CDR3 is made up of 16 amino acids. V was trimmed by 2 bases and J by 0 bases, leaving 12 bases between them. Germline V gene data show CDR1 as LGHNA and CDR2 as YNFKEQ. CDR3 in DNA: TGTGCCAGCAGCCAAAACCCAGCAGTTAGCACAGATACGCAGTATTTT. This gives the protein CASSQNPAVSTDTQYF.

The CDR3 reads CASSLTGVSTDTQYF. The CDR3 region has the DNA TGTGCCAGCAGCTTAACCGGGGTCAGCACAGATACGCAGTATTTT. The V and J genes are TRBV7-6 and TRBJ2-3; possibly TRBD2 for D (5 bases). In germline, CDR1 is SGHVS, CDR2 FNYEAQ. V was clipped by 2 bases and J by 0 bases, with 9 bases between them. This CDR3 spans 15 amino acids.

The CDR3 region is CASSLGVIGTEAFF. Here the CDR3 DNA reads TGCGCCAGCAGCTTGGGAGTTATAGGCACTGAAGCTTTCTTT. V usage is TRBV5-1 and J usage is TRBJ1-1; D unresolved. V gave up 0 bases and J gave up 4 bases, with 10 bases separating them. The CDR3 is made up of 14 amino acids. The germline gives CDR1 SGHRS, CDR2 YFSETQ.

The genes are TRBV4-3 and TRBJ2-7, with D unclear. The CDR3 contains 17 residues. CDR1 and CDR2 from the germline V gene are LGHNA and YSLEER. Trimming removed 0 bases at V and 3 bases at J, with 18 bases between. CDR3 sequence reads: CASSQEAELRLGYEQYF. The CDR3 bases are TGCGCCAGCAGCCAAGAAGCCGAACTCCGGCTAGGCTACGAGCAGTACTTC.

The J gene is TRBJ2-2, the V gene TRBV28, with 8 bases matching TRBD2. This CDR3 comprises 15 residues. CDR1 is MDHEN, CDR2 SYDVKM, per germline. V lost 5 bases, J lost 0 bases, and 2 bases stayed unmatched. This CDR3 is CASSSGGTNTGELFF. The CDR3 DNA reads TGTGCCAGCAGTAGCGGGGGCACGAACACCGGGGAGCTGTTTTTT.

The chain couples TRBV30 to TRBJ1-1, with D possibly being TRBD1 (5 bases). V shed 0 bases and J shed 8 bases, with 10 bases lying between them. CDR3 length equals 12 residues. The germline V gene has CDR1 GTSNPN and CDR2 SVGIG (reference sequence). The CDR3 here is CAWSVRKGEAFF. The CDR3 nucleotides read TGTGCCTGGAGTGTACGAAAGGGGGAAGCTTTCTTT. The full variable domain, in which reference TRBV30 and TRBJ1-1 provide the parts outside the CDR3, is SQTIHQWPATLVQPVGSPLSLECTVEGTSNPNLYWYRQAAGRGLQLLFYSVGIGQISSEVPQNLSASRPQDRQFILSSKKLLLSDSGFYLCAWSVRKGEAFFGQGTRLTVV.

CDR3 nucleotide sequence: TGCGCCAGCAGCCAAGATGGGACAGGGGACTATGGCTACACCTTC. Translating gives CASSQDGTGDYGYTF. V is TRBV4-1 and J is TRBJ1-2, with TRBD1 identical over 10 bases. Germline CDR1 and CDR2: MGHRA and YSYEKL. The J segment lost 3 bases and the V segment lost 0 bases, leaving 1 base of the junction unmatched. This CDR3 comprises 15 residues.

The chain combines TRBV18 with TRBJ2-3, with no clear D. Germline V gene lookup returns CDR1 KGHSH and CDR2 LQKENI. The germline V and J ends were trimmed by 3 bases and 7 bases, with 11 bases remaining between them. The CDR3 contains 13 residues. The CDR3 nucleotides are TGTGCCAGCTCACCTAGTCCGGACCATACGCAGTATTTT. This translates into CASSPSPDHTQYF.

The chain employs TRBV7-9 and TRBJ2-2; the match to TRBD1 covers 11 bases. V trimming: 5 bases; J trimming: 5 bases; junction bases outside the gene matches: 13. Germline V gene lookup returns CDR1 SEHNR and CDR2 FQNEAQ (reference sequence). The CDR3 is 18 residues long. The CDR3 DNA follows: TGTGCCAGCAGCCTTGAGATAGGACAGGGGGCGCATACCGGGGAGCTGTTTTTT. Its protein is CASSLEIGQGAHTGELFF.

The V call is TRBV6-2 or TRBV6-3, the J call TRBJ2-2, with D maybe TRBD1 (5 bases). Trimming cost V 0 bases and J 2 bases, with 10 bases left between them. The CDR3 extends over 16 amino acids. CDR1 MNHEY and CDR2 SVGEGT come from the germline V gene. The CDR3 DNA reads TGTGCCAGCAGTTACTCTGGACAACCCAACACCGGGGAGCTGTTTTTT. Translating gives CASSYSGQPNTGELFF.

The chain carries TRBV7-3 and TRBJ1-1; perhaps TRBD1 as D (5 bases). Germline values: CDR1 SGHTA, CDR2 FQGTGA. The V end lost 4 bases, the J end lost 4 bases, and 13 bases lay between the germline ends. CDR3 length equals 14 residues. The CDR3 DNA follows: TGTGCCAGCAGCTCTGGGCCGGGGGGCACTGAAGCTTTCTTT. Its protein product is CASSSGPGGTEAFF.

The V call is TRBV15, the J call TRBJ1-2, with a tentative D call TRBD1 (5 bases). Germline V gene sequence: CDR1 LNHNV, CDR2 YYDKDF (reference sequence). V dropped 3 bases and J dropped 0 bases, with 11 bases sitting between them. This CDR3 has 15 residues. As DNA, the CDR3 is TGTGCCACCAGCAGGTCGAGGGGAGCTAACTATGGCTACACCTTC. Protein product: CATSRSRGANYGYTF.

This clone has just a few counts. The chain couples TRBV6-5 to TRBJ2-5; 11 nucleotides match TRBD1. CDR3 length: 15 residues. From germline, CDR1 is MNHEY and CDR2 SVGAGI. The V gene end was trimmed by 6 bases and the J gene end by 5 bases; junction bases not matched to a gene: 8. The CDR3 bases are TGTGCCAGCAGCGACCCGGGACAGGGGGTGGAGACCCAGTACTTC. Its protein product is CASSDPGQGVETQYF.

V is TRBV5-5 and J is TRBJ2-7, with D hard to call. Trimming cost V 1 base and J 3 bases, with 8 bases left between them. The CDR3 extends over 13 amino acids. Germline CDR1 is SGHKS and CDR2 is YYEKEE (reference sequence). In DNA form, the CDR3 reads TGTGCCAGCAGCTTGATCGGGCGCTACGAGCAGTACTTC. Its translation: CASSLIGRYEQYF.